This T cell receptor beta chain was sequenced during a study of cytomegalovirus exposure and HLA in healthy donors. Findings and limits, study-wide: The finding came from a later analysis; first-cohort TCR clusters tended to co-occur in the 90 to 150 validation repertoires.

Points on this clone: Its antigen is not known.

Clones were read by immunoSEQ multiplex PCR, and TCRdb kept only the in-frame ones, dropping some. Among 35,000 to 50,000 clones listed, roughly 93% were seen once. The donors were members of the roughly 120-subject validation cohort (separate from the approximately 730-subject first cohort). This CDR3 has 15 amino acids. Germline V gives CDR1 SNHLY, CDR2 FYNNEI. Trimming removed 5 bases from V and 7 bases from J; junction bases left unmatched: 5. The V call is TRBV2, the J call TRBJ2-1; TRBD2 matches at 13 bases. The clonotype comes from a woman under 30 in good health and CMV-seronegative. Sequenced input: PBMCs. The DNA of the CDR3 is TGTGCCAGCAGTTGGTCGACTAGCGGGGGGAATGAGCAGTTCTTC. Translating gives CASSWSTSGGNEQFF.